The 28 T cell receptor beta chains listed next were all sequenced from one sample in a study of cytomegalovirus exposure and HLA in healthy donors. Vbeta (60) and Jbeta (13) primers were used in the PCR. The table came from immunoSEQ multiplex PCR; TCRdb's copy has only in-frame clones and leaves some out. This table has about 140,000 clones, 70% to 75% appearing once. The sequenced sample consisted of PBMCs. The receptors were sampled from a human donor in good health.

The chain recombines TRBV28 with TRBJ2-3; the D gene is possibly TRBD1 (5 bases). V dropped 1 base and J dropped 3 bases, with 11 bases sitting between them. CDR1 is MDHEN and CDR2 is SYDVKM in the germline V gene. The CDR3 has 15 residues. CDR3 in amino acids: CASSLSGPGTDTQYF. Here the CDR3 DNA reads TGTGCCAGCAGTTTATCCGGGCCAGGGACAGATACGCAGTATTTT.

The V call is TRBV5-1, the J call TRBJ2-7; no clear D gene. The CDR3 extends over 13 amino acids. Germline V gene sequence: CDR1 SGHRS, CDR2 YFSETQ. V was cut by 4 bases and J by 1 base, with 9 bases left in between. CDR3 loop: CASSVQHSYEQYF. CDR3 sequence (DNA): TGCGCCAGCAGCGTACAGCATTCCTACGAGCAGTACTTC.

The CDR3 loop is CASSPEIGEREFSDEQFF. The CDR3 nucleotides read TGTGCCAGCTCACCTGAAATCGGAGAGCGGGAGTTTAGCGATGAGCAGTTCTTC. The chain has TRBV18 and TRBJ2-1, with 8 bases fitting TRBD2. Trimming took 3 bases from V and 8 from J; bases not matched to a gene: 18. The CDR3 has 18 amino acids. From germline, CDR1 is KGHSH and CDR2 LQKENI.

The rearrangement uses TRBV5-1 and TRBJ2-7, with 9 bases that match TRBD1. Germline V gives CDR1 SGHRS, CDR2 YFSETQ. The CDR3 runs 13 residues. The V gene end was trimmed by 5 bases and the J gene end by 7 bases; junction bases not matched to a gene: 7. The CDR3 DNA reads TGCGCCAGCAGAGTACAGGGGGCAAGAGAGCAGTACTTC. Its translation is CASRVQGAREQYF.

The sample holds a few counts of this clone. The chain has TRBV10-1 and TRBJ2-7; a weak D match, TRBD1 (6 bases). This CDR3 region has 14 residues. The V gene lost 4 bases and the J gene lost 4 bases, with 14 bases spanning the gap. Germline values: CDR1 WNHNN, CDR2 SYGVQD (reference sequence). The CDR3 spells CASSVRTVLYEQYF. The CDR3 bases are TGCGCCAGCAGTGTTAGGACAGTTTTATACGAGCAGTACTTC.

There are a few counts of this clone. The rearrangement joins TRBV28 to TRBJ1-5; D is ambiguous. This CDR3 is built from 14 residues. The ends were cut back, 5 bases at V and 4 bases at J, with 12 bases in the middle. CDR1 and CDR2 from the germline V gene are MDHEN and SYDVKM. CDR3 loop: CASSLRSWNQPQHF. The DNA for the CDR3 is TGTGCCAGCAGTCTCCGGTCTTGGAATCAGCCCCAGCATTTT. The whole variable domain, remainder taken from reference TRBV28 and TRBJ1-5, is DVKVTQSSRYLVKRTGEKVFLECVQDMDHENMFWYRQDPGLGLRLIYFSYDVKMKEKGDIPEGYSVSREKKERFSLILESASTNQTSMYLCASSLRSWNQPQHFGDGTRLSIL.

The rearrangement joins TRBV4-1 to TRBJ1-4; TRBD1 matches 7 bases. The CDR3 contains 16 residues. The V gene's germline CDR1 is MGHRA and CDR2 YSYEKL. Trimming cost V 2 bases and J 8 bases; bases outside gene matches: 11. CDR3 DNA sequence: TGCGCCAGCAGCCAATTTCCTTCAGGGGGACAGGAAAAACTGTTTTTT. This translates into CASSQFPSGGQEKLFF.

The CDR3 bases are TGTGCCAGCAGCCTTGGACAGAACTACGAGCAGTACTTC. Its translation: CASSLGQNYEQYF. J is TRBJ2-5 and V is TRBV13; TRBD1 might be the D (6 bases). The better agreement between TRBJ2-7 and the DNA end casts doubt on the J call. Germline V gene data show CDR1 as PRHDT and CDR2 as FYEKMQ (reference sequence). CDR3 length: 13 residues.

The chain is built from TRBV4-2 and TRBJ2-1; 13 positions agree with TRBD2. The CDR3 length is 15 residues. After removal of 1 base from V and 9 bases from J, the junction contained 3 bases not matched to a gene. Looked up from germline, CDR1 is LGHNA and CDR2 is YNFKEQ. In DNA form, the CDR3 reads TGTGCCAGCAGCCAAGCTACTAGCGGGAGGGGTGAGCAGTTCTTC. Amino acids: CASSQATSGRGEQFF.

The V call is TRBV25-1, the J call TRBJ1-3; TRBD1 is a possible D gene (5 bases). Germline V gene data show CDR1 as MGHDK and CDR2 as SYGVNS. The CDR3 is 14 amino acids. V was trimmed by 8 bases and J by 4 bases, leaving 15 bases between them. CDR3 bases: TGTGCCAGCGTGAGGGGAGGGTTGGGAAACACCATATATTTT. This translates into CASVRGGLGNTIYF.

The chain couples TRBV9 to TRBJ2-7, with 10 bases matching TRBD2. This CDR3 is built from 15 residues. The germline V gene encodes CDR1 SGDLS and CDR2 YYNGEE. The J segment lost 1 base and the V segment lost 2 bases, leaving 3 bases of the junction unmatched. The CDR3 protein is CASSVSAGGSYEQYF. CDR3 sequence (DNA): TGTGCCAGCAGCGTCTCAGCGGGAGGGTCCTACGAGCAGTACTTC.

This clone appeared a few times. The gene calls are TRBV15 and TRBJ2-7; D unresolved. This CDR3 comprises 12 residues. Germline assignment: CDR1 LNHNV and CDR2 YYDKDF (reference sequence). Trimming took off 0 bases at V and 4 bases at J, with 4 bases between the two ends. Here the CDR3 reads CATSRDHYEQYF. The CDR3 DNA follows: TGTGCCACCAGCAGAGATCATTACGAGCAGTACTTC.

V gene TRBV5-1 combines with J gene TRBJ2-2; no definite D call. CDR3 length equals 16 residues. In germline, CDR1 is SGHRS, CDR2 YFSETQ. The V end was cut by 6 bases, the J end by 0 bases, with 15 bases between. In DNA, the CDR3 is TGCGCCAGCACTTTCGGTAAAGATGCGAACACCGGGGAGCTGTTTTTT. It codes for CASTFGKDANTGELFF.

The chain combines TRBV21-1 with TRBJ2-7; the D call in the table, TRBD1, was not verified against the DNA. TRBV21-1 is a pseudogene. The CDR3 length is 15 residues. CDR3 protein: CASSKWDRRPYEQYF. DNA of the CDR3: TGTGCCAGCAGCAAATGGGACAGGCGTCCTTACGAGCAGTACTTC.

V and J are TRBV11-3 and TRBJ1-1, with TRBD1 identical over 8 bases. The V and J ends lost 4 bases and 6 bases, in that order; junction bases with no gene match: 7. The CDR3 runs to 14 residues. The germline CDR1 and CDR2 sequences are SGHNT and YENEEA. In nucleotides, the CDR3 is TGTGCCAGCAGCTCACCTGGACAGGGATCTGAAGCTTTCTTT. This encodes CASSSPGQGSEAFF.

V and J are TRBV4-1 and TRBJ2-7, with D perhaps matching TRBD2 (6 bases). Germline CDR1 reads MGHRA; CDR2 reads YSYEKL. The CDR3 is 15 residues long. Trimming pared 0 bases from V and 0 bases from J, leaving 9 bases between. CDR3 DNA sequence: TGCGCCAGCAGCCAAGATCGGGAGAGCTCCTACGAGCAGTACTTC. This codes for CASSQDRESSYEQYF.

J is TRBJ1-4 and V is TRBV2; 9 bases line up with TRBD1. Germline V CDR1 and CDR2: SNHLY, FYNNEI. The CDR3 has 16 residues. V gave up 3 bases and J gave up 4 bases; unmatched junction bases: 6. CDR3 protein: CASSEGQGGGNEKLFF. CDR3 DNA: TGTGCCAGCAGTGAGGGACAGGGCGGGGGTAATGAAAAACTGTTTTTT.

This chain links TRBV6-1 with TRBJ2-7, with D tentatively TRBD1 (5 bases). Germline loops: CDR1 MNHNS, CDR2 SASEGT. The CDR3 extends over 13 amino acids. V was cut by 4 bases and J by 2 bases, with 9 bases left in between. This CDR3 is CASSATAAYEQYF. The CDR3 DNA is TGTGCCAGCAGTGCGACAGCAGCCTACGAGCAGTACTTC.

The rearrangement joins TRBV5-4 to TRBJ2-7; 8 bases match TRBD1. Germline V gene data show CDR1 as SGHNT and CDR2 as YYREEE (reference sequence). This CDR3 comprises 14 residues. V gave up 3 bases and J gave up 0 bases; unmatched junction bases: 2. CDR3: CASSWGTGSYEQYF. CDR3 sequence (DNA): TGTGCCAGCAGCTGGGGGACAGGCTCCTACGAGCAGTACTTC.

The gene calls are TRBV5-1 and TRBJ2-1; 8 nucleotides match TRBD2. Germline V lookup: CDR1 SGHRS, CDR2 YFSETQ. This CDR3 is 14 amino acids long. J gave up 4 bases and V 3 bases, and 3 bases lay outside the gene matches. The CDR3 DNA follows: TGCGCCAGCAGCTGGGGACTAGGGTACAATGAGCAGTTCTTC. This sequence encodes CASSWGLGYNEQFF.

J is TRBJ2-1 and V is TRBV7-9, with 11 bases fitting TRBD2. The CDR3 is 16 amino acids. The V gene end was trimmed by 5 bases and the J gene end by 4 bases; junction bases not matched to a gene: 7. The V gene's germline CDR1 is SEHNR and CDR2 FQNEAQ (reference sequence). The CDR3 nucleotides read TGTGCCAGCAGCCCAGAGACTAGCGGGATTTACAATGAGCAGTTCTTC. Its translation is CASSPETSGIYNEQFF.

CDR3 nucleotides: TGTGCCAGCAGTGAGACAGGGACGAATCAGCCCCAGCATTTT. It codes for CASSETGTNQPQHF. The chain recombines TRBV2 with TRBJ1-5, with 7 bases aligning to TRBD1. CDR1 is SNHLY, CDR2 FYNNEI, per germline. The CDR3 contains 14 residues. Trimming took 3 bases from V and 4 from J; bases not matched to a gene: 3. Using reference TRBV2 and TRBJ1-5 for the parts outside the CDR3, the full variable domain is EPEVTQTPSHQVTQMGQEVILRCVPISNHLYFYWYRQILGQKVEFLVSFYNNEISEKSEIFDDQFSVERPDGSNFTLKIRSTKLEDSAMYFCASSETGTNQPQHFGDGTRLSIL.

The genes are TRBV4-1 and TRBJ1-1; TRBD1 matches at 10 bases. CDR3 length: 15 amino acids. The germline V gene has CDR1 MGHRA and CDR2 YSYEKL. J lost 3 bases, V lost 3 bases, and 4 bases had no gene match. The CDR3: CASSHPGQGYTEAFF. The DNA of the CDR3 is TGCGCCAGCAGCCATCCGGGACAGGGGTACACTGAAGCTTTCTTT.

The chain recombines TRBV29-1 with TRBJ1-2, with 9 bases identical to TRBD1. The V and J ends lost 7 bases and 7 bases, in that order; junction bases with no gene match: 7. This CDR3 is 12 amino acids long. CDR1 is SQVTM and CDR2 is ANQGSEA in the germline V gene. CDR3 DNA: TGCAGCGGCACCGGGACAGGGTTTGGCTACACCTTC. Its protein product is CSGTGTGFGYTF.

The gene calls are TRBV5-1 and TRBJ1-4; D call uncertain. CDR1 is SGHRS, CDR2 YFSETQ, per germline. The CDR3 contains 13 residues. Trimming pared 9 bases from V and 7 bases from J, leaving 16 bases between. CDR3 sequence: CANQSAVGEKLFF. The CDR3 DNA sequence: TGCGCCAACCAAAGCGCGGTGGGTGAAAAACTGTTTTTT.

V and J are TRBV29-1 and TRBJ1-2, with D perhaps TRBD1 (5 bases). CDR3 length: 14 residues. Trimming removed 6 bases from V and 8 bases from J, with 22 bases in between. The germline CDR1 and CDR2 sequences are SQVTM and ANQGSEA. The CDR3 is CSVGWGSNFGGYTF. In DNA, the CDR3 is TGCAGCGTGGGCTGGGGCAGCAACTTTGGGGGCTACACCTTC.

This clone was picked up a small number of times. The chain is built from TRBV30 and TRBJ1-5; 9 nucleotides align to TRBD1. The CDR3 has 14 amino acids. Germline V CDR1 and CDR2: GTSNPN, SVGIG (reference sequence). Trimming removed 3 bases from V and 7 bases from J; junction bases left unmatched: 7. The CDR3 DNA is TGTGCCTGGAGCCCGGACAGGGGAAGCCAGCCCCAGCATTTT. Amino acids: CAWSPDRGSQPQHF.

The CDR3: CASSTGQGPFEQYF. The CDR3 DNA is TGTGCCAGCAGCACCGGACAGGGCCCTTTCGAGCAGTACTTC. The chain carries TRBV7-9 and TRBJ2-7, with 8 bases lining up with TRBD1. The CDR3 is made up of 14 amino acids. The V gene's germline CDR1 is SEHNR and CDR2 FQNEAQ (reference sequence). V dropped 5 bases and J dropped 6; count of bases not matched to a gene: 9.